These T cell receptor beta chains were read from a single sample in a study of CD8+ T cells in alopecia areata. Produced via immunoSEQ multiplex PCR; TCRdb's table is partial and in-frame only. The repertoire includes fewer than 100,000 clones, 70% to 80% of them detected once, and 15% to 20% sits in the top ten. Material: CD8+ T cells sorted from blood, obtained around week 44, from a patient treated with tofacitinib. The receptors derive from a human donor with alopecia areata. CDR3s include the opening cysteine and the closing phenylalanine or tryptophan. A D gene is named only where the DNA matches it firmly. Expanded clones are given a class, and other clones once, few, many or no size at all.

D gene,clone size,V gene,J gene,CDR3 DNA,CDR3 protein
TRBD1,NA,TRBV4-1,TRBJ1-4,TGCGCCAGCAGCCCCGGTTTGCAGGGGGATGAAAAACTGTTTTTT,CASSPGLQGDEKLFF
NA,NA,TRBV2,TRBJ1-4,TGTGCCAGCACCTTCCAGTCGGGTTCAAACCCGCCCCCGAGGGAAAAACTGTTTTTT,CASTFQSGSNPPPREKLFF
TRBD1,NA,TRBV11-2,TRBJ1-5,TGTGCCAGCAGCAAGGGACAGGACAATCAGCCCCAGCATTTT,CASSKGQDNQPQHF
NA,once,TRBV4-3,TRBJ2-1,TGCGCCAGCAGCCAAGACGGCTACAATGAGCAGTTCTTC,CASSQDGYNEQFF
NA,NA,TRBV7-8,TRBJ1-1,TGTGCCAGCAGCTCTAATCAGGGGAAAGAAGCTTTCTTT,CASSSNQGKEAFF
NA,NA,TRBV30,TRBJ1-1,TGTGCCTGGAGTGTAGAGTCAGGGCTTTCTGAAGCTTTCTTT,CAWSVESGLSEAFF
NA,NA,TRBV9,TRBJ2-2,TGTGCCAGCAGCGTAGGGACCTGGGCCGGGGAGCTGTTTTTT,CASSVGTWAGELFF
NA,NA,TRBV5-1,TRBJ1-1,TGCGCCAGCAGCTTAAACGGGGGGAACACTGAAGCTTTCTTT,CASSLNGGNTEAFF
NA,few,TRBV13,TRBJ1-2,TGTGCCAGCAGCTCGGGGGTAAATGGCTACACCTTC,CASSSGVNGYTF
NA,NA,TRBV5-6,TRBJ2-3,TGTGCCAGCAGCGCAGGTCCCTCTAGCACAGATACGCAGTATTTT,CASSAGPSSTDTQYF
TRBD2,NA,TRBV7-9,TRBJ2-7,TGTGCCAGCAGCTTAGCGCAAAGGCCTAGCGGGGGCTACGAGCAGTACTTC,CASSLAQRPSGGYEQYF
TRBD2,NA,TRBV25-1,TRBJ2-5,TGTGCCAGTCGTCGACTAGCGGGGGGGCTGGAGACCCAGTACTTC,CASRRLAGGLETQYF
NA,NA,TRBV5-6,TRBJ1-6,TGTGCCAGCAGCTCGCTCGAAGGGTCGGATTCACCCCTCCACTTT,CASSSLEGSDSPLHF
NA,NA,TRBV7-2,TRBJ1-1,TGTGCCAGCAGCCCCCCCGGACAAAGAGAAGCTTTCTTT,CASSPPGQREAFF
NA,few,TRBV9,TRBJ1-1,TGTGCCAGCAGCGTAATTTCAGGGGATACTGAAGCTTTCTTT,CASSVISGDTEAFF
NA,NA,TRBV27,TRBJ2-7,TGTGCCAGCAGTTTATCCGAGACAGGGACTTACGAGCAGTACTTC,CASSLSETGTYEQYF
TRBD1,NA,TRBV7-2,TRBJ1-2,TGTGCCAGCAGCTCAGGGGGTTTGGGCTACACCTTC,CASSSGGLGYTF
NA,NA,TRBV30,TRBJ1-1,TGTGCCTGGGCTATCGGGGGATCAAGACCCACTGAAGCTTTCTTT,CAWAIGGSRPTEAFF
TRBD1,NA,TRBV29-1,TRBJ1-2,TGCAGCGTTGTCCCGGCCGGGGACAGGGGGCGCGGCTACACCTTC,CSVVPAGDRGRGYTF
NA,NA,TRBV9,TRBJ2-5,TGTGCCAGCAGCGTAGGTGACGAGACCCAGTACTTC,CASSVGDETQYF
NA,NA,TRBV12-5,TRBJ2-7,TGTGCTAGTGCCCCAGGACCAGTGAACTACGAGCAGTACTTC,CASAPGPVNYEQYF
TRBD1,NA,TRBV29-1,TRBJ2-6,TGCAGCGTAGCATTGACTCTGGGGGCTGACAGGGGACACTCTGGGGCCAACGTCCTGACTTTC,CSVALTLGADRGHSGANVLTF
TRBD2,many,TRBV6-4,TRBJ2-3,TGTGCCAGCAGTGACCTAGCGGGGGCTACAGATACGCAGTATTTT,CASSDLAGATDTQYF
NA,NA,TRBV10-2,TRBJ1-2,TGCGCCAGCACGGGGGACGTCTATGGCTACACCTTC,CASTGDVYGYTF
NA,NA,TRBV29-1,TRBJ1-2,TGCAGCGTTGAGGGTAGAAACTATGGCTACACCTTC,CSVEGRNYGYTF
NA,NA,TRBV19,TRBJ1-1,TGTGCCAGTAGCCGGACAGAAAACACTGAAGCTTTCTTT,CASSRTENTEAFF
NA,NA,TRBV5-6,TRBJ2-1,TGTGCCAGCAGCTTTCAAGCCAATGAGCAGTTCTTC,CASSFQANEQFF
NA,few,TRBV29-1,TRBJ2-7,TGCAGCGTTGAAGGTGGGAACGAGCAGTACTTC,CSVEGGNEQYF
NA,NA,TRBV29-1,TRBJ2-5,TGCAGCGTTGAACAGGAGGGGGGCAGCCAAGAGACCCAGTACTTC,CSVEQEGGSQETQYF